Listed here are 11 T cell receptor beta chains from one sample, sequenced in a study of blood T cell repertoires in COVID-19. Measured with immunoSEQ multiplex PCR; TCRdb has only the in-frame clones, and not every one. The table has 150,000 to 200,000 clones, more than 65% seen once; the top ten hold roughly 11%. Sequencing was performed on PBMCs or T cells enriched from blood (not recorded which). These receptor sequences come from a middle-aged man who had recovered from COVID-19.

Turning to this clone: The junction shows a germline mismatch at one end, possibly a read error. The rearrangement joins TRBV12-3 or TRBV12-4 to TRBJ1-1, with 7 bases fitting TRBD1. This CDR3 spans 13 amino acids. This chain's CDR3 is CAGSRTGGTEAFF. In DNA, the CDR3 is TGTGCCGGCAGCCGGACAGGAGGCACTGAAGCTTTCTTT.

The chain is built from TRBV18 and TRBJ1-5; 7 bases fit TRBD1. In germline, CDR1 is KGHSH, CDR2 LQKENI. J gave up 0 bases and V 0 bases, and 5 bases lay outside the gene matches. The length of the CDR3 is 17 residues. The CDR3 region has the DNA TGTGCCAGCTCACCACCTCCGGGACAGTATAGCAATCAGCCCCAGCATTTT. This sequence encodes CASSPPPGQYSNQPQHF.

V usage is TRBV6-1 and J usage is TRBJ1-1; no definite D call. V was clipped by 0 bases and J by 1 base, with 15 bases between them. The CDR3 contains 17 residues. Germline loops: CDR1 MNHNS, CDR2 SASEGT. CDR3 in DNA: TGTGCCAGCAGTGAAGCGAAAGGACTCACGGAGAACACTGAAGCTTTCTTT. It specifies CASSEAKGLTENTEAFF.

The genes are TRBV10-3 and TRBJ1-5; 8 bases are a match to TRBD1. The V gene's germline CDR1 is ENHRY and CDR2 SYGVKD. The CDR3 is made up of 17 amino acids. V was clipped by 0 bases and J by 2 bases; unmatched bases: 6. For the CDR3, the DNA is TGTGCCATCAGTGAGTCAACAGGGGGAGTGGGCAATCAGCCCCAGCATTTT. As protein: CAISESTGGVGNQPQHF.

The V and J genes are TRBV9 and TRBJ1-2; no clear D. Germline lookup yields CDR1 SGDLS and CDR2 YYNGEE. Trimming cost V 0 bases and J 4 bases, with 10 bases left between them. The CDR3 is 14 residues long. The CDR3 region has the DNA TGTGCCAGCAGCGTAGACCCAAGCTCCTATGGCTACACCTTC. This gives the protein CASSVDPSSYGYTF.

The chain joins TRBV24-1 to TRBJ2-1; D is ambiguous. CDR1 and CDR2 (germline): KGHDR, SFDVKD. This CDR3 contains 17 residues. The V end was cut by 0 bases, the J end by 0 bases, with 11 bases between. The CDR3 DNA reads TGTGCCACCAGTGATTTGAACAGCTTAGGCTCCTACAATGAGCAGTTCTTC. It is translated as CATSDLNSLGSYNEQFF.

The chain is built from TRBV7-2 and TRBJ1-2; D is perhaps TRBD1 (5 bases). The CDR3 loop spans 16 amino acids. V was cut by 2 bases and J by 4 bases, with 17 bases left in between. CDR1 SGHTA and CDR2 FQGNSA come from the germline V gene. For the CDR3, the DNA is TGTGCCAGCAGCTTAACTAAGGGTCAGGGAATCTATGGCTACACCTTC. Translated: CASSLTKGQGIYGYTF.

This clone was found a few times. The J gene is TRBJ2-2, the V gene TRBV5-1; D is unresolved. V dropped 1 base and J dropped 7 bases, with 8 bases sitting between them. Germline assignment: CDR1 SGHRS and CDR2 YFSETQ. This CDR3 comprises 13 residues. CDR3 nucleotides: TGCGCCAGCAGCTTGCGGGTCGGCGGGGAGCTGTTTTTT. This encodes CASSLRVGGELFF.

J is TRBJ2-1 and V is TRBV7-3; possible D gene TRBD2, 5 bases. Germline V CDR1 and CDR2: SGHTA, FQGTGA. V lost 3 bases and J 7 bases, leaving 13 bases between the germline ends. The CDR3 loop spans 14 amino acids. As DNA, the CDR3 is TGTGCCAGCAGCTTGGAGGTAACGACAAATGAGCAGTTCTTC. It is translated as CASSLEVTTNEQFF.

The chain uses TRBV6-5 and TRBJ2-4; TRBD2 aligns across 9 bases. The CDR3 extends over 15 amino acids. Trimming at V came to 2 bases and at J to 6 bases, leaving 5 bases not matched to a gene. Germline V gene data show CDR1 as MNHEY and CDR2 as SVGAGI. In DNA form, the CDR3 reads TGTGCCAGCAGTTACCTGGCGGGGGGGCCAAACATTCAGTACTTC. Protein: CASSYLAGGPNIQYF.

The rearrangement links TRBV28 to TRBJ1-4; TRBD1 matches 8 bases. V trimming: 7 bases; J trimming: 6 bases; junction bases outside the gene matches: 7. Per the germline V gene, CDR1 is MDHEN and CDR2 is SYDVKM. The CDR3 has 14 residues. The CDR3 DNA sequence: TGTGCCAGCACCCTACAGGGGGGGGATGAAAAACTGTTTTTT. This gives the protein CASTLQGGDEKLFF.